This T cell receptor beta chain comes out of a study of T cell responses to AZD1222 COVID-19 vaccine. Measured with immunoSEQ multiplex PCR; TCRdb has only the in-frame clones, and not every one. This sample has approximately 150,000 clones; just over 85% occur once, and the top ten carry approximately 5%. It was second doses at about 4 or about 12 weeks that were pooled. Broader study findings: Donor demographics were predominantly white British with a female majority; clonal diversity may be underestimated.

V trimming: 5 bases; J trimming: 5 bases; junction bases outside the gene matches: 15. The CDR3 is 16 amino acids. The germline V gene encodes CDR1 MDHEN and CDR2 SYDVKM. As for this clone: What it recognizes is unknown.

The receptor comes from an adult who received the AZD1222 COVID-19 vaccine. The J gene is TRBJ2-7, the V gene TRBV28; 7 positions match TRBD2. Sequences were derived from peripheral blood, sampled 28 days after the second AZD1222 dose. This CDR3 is CASSPPTGAGFHEQYF. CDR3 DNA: TGTGCCAGCAGTCCCCCAACGGGAGCGGGGTTCCACGAGCAGTACTTC.